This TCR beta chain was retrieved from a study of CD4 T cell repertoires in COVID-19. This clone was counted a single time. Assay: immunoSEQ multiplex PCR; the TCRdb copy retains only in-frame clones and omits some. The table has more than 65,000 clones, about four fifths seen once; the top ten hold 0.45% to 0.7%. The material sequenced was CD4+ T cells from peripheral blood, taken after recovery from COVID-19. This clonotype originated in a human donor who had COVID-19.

CDR3 nucleotides: TGTGCCAGCAGGTTGGACAGGGGGATCGGCGGGGAGCTGTTTTTT. Its protein product is CASRLDRGIGGELFF. V and J are TRBV7-2 and TRBJ2-2; 10 bases fit TRBD1. The length of the CDR3 is 15 residues. V lost 6 bases and J lost 7; bases outside the gene matches: 8. CDR1 and CDR2 (germline): SGHTA, FQGNSA.